Following are 32 T cell receptor beta chains from one sample sequenced in a study of T cell responses to AZD1222 COVID-19 vaccine. Clones were sequenced by immunoSEQ multiplex PCR, and TCRdb holds only the in-frame ones, with some missing. The table shows 140,000 to 150,000 clones, with just over 90% occurring only once. Here the sequenced sample was peripheral blood, taken on day 0 of AZD1222 vaccination. The receptors were sampled from an adult in good health.

The chain recombines TRBV7-9 with TRBJ1-3; 9 bases fit TRBD1. CDR1 SEHNR and CDR2 FQNEAQ come from the germline V gene (reference sequence). Unmatched junction bases numbered 8, after V lost 1 base and J lost 4 bases. The length of the CDR3 is 17 residues. CDR3 protein: CASSLEQGAGSGNTIYF. The CDR3 nucleotides read TGTGCCAGCAGCTTAGAACAGGGGGCAGGATCGGGAAACACCATATATTTT.

A single count supports this clone. The rearrangement uses TRBV2 and TRBJ1-1, with D possibly matching TRBD1 (5 bases). V lost 3 bases and J lost 4, with 18 bases in between. This CDR3 is 16 amino acids long. Germline-derived CDR1 and CDR2 are SNHLY and FYNNEI. The CDR3 loop reads CASSDKSLGEGTEAFF. Here the CDR3 DNA reads TGTGCCAGCAGTGACAAAAGTTTAGGGGAGGGCACTGAAGCTTTCTTT.

V is TRBV4-2 and J is TRBJ2-7, with 10 bases aligning to TRBD2. With 1 base clipped from V and 7 bases from J, the junction kept 13 bases outside the gene matches. This CDR3 is built from 17 residues. The V gene's germline CDR1 is LGHNA and CDR2 YNFKEQ. CDR3 in DNA: TGTGCCAGCAGCCAAGCTGAGTTGGCTAGCGGGAGCGGGGAGCAGTACTTC. Translated: CASSQAELASGSGEQYF.

The rearrangement uses TRBV7-2 and TRBJ2-1; no clear D gene. The CDR3 loop spans 11 amino acids. CDR1 and CDR2 (germline): SGHTA, FQGNSA. V lost 6 bases, J lost 12 bases, and 12 bases lay in between. CDR3 DNA: TGTGCCAGCAGTTGGCGGAGCGTGCAGTTCTTC. It yields the protein CASSWRSVQFF.

The chain couples TRBV6-1 to TRBJ1-4, with a tentative D call TRBD1 (5 bases). CDR3 length: 16 residues. Trimming cost V 4 bases and J 0 bases, with 12 bases left between them. Germline CDR1 and CDR2: MNHNS and SASEGT. The CDR3 protein is CASSAYTGSTNEKLFF. The CDR3 DNA sequence: TGTGCCAGCAGTGCCTATACAGGTTCAACTAATGAAAAACTGTTTTTT.

This chain uses TRBV19 with TRBJ2-5; the D is unclear. The CDR3 runs 13 residues. Trimming removed 3 bases at V and 5 bases at J, with 10 bases between. Germline-derived CDR1 and CDR2 are LNHDA and SQIVND (reference sequence). The DNA for the CDR3 is TGTGCCAGTAGTATCGTAGGGTTTGAGACCCAGTACTTC. It specifies CASSIVGFETQYF.

This rearrangement joins TRBV18 to TRBJ1-1, with D possibly matching TRBD1 (6 bases). This CDR3 region has 16 residues. V lost 0 bases to trimming and J lost 5 bases, with 16 bases between them. CDR1 is KGHSH and CDR2 is LQKENI in the germline V gene. The DNA of the CDR3 is TGTGCCAGCTCACCACCGGGGGGCCGAACGGAAACTGAAGCTTTCTTT. Translated: CASSPPGGRTETEAFF.

This clone has a single count. V gene TRBV2 combines with J gene TRBJ1-1; no clear D gene. Germline loops: CDR1 SNHLY, CDR2 FYNNEI. This CDR3 is built from 12 residues. V lost 6 bases and J 1 base, leaving 6 bases between the germline ends. The CDR3 loop reads CASRHPNTEAFF. CDR3 bases: TGTGCCAGCAGGCATCCGAACACTGAAGCTTTCTTT.

The chain joins TRBV19 to TRBJ2-2, with no clear D. Trimming pared 2 bases from V and 5 bases from J, leaving 3 bases between. The CDR3 sequence is 12 residues long. Germline CDR1 and CDR2: LNHDA and SQIVND (reference sequence). CDR3 in amino acids: CASSITTGELFF. The CDR3 DNA reads as TGTGCCAGTAGTATAACAACCGGGGAGCTGTTTTTT.

The rearrangement links TRBV29-1 to TRBJ2-3; D is unclear. V dropped 7 bases and J dropped 1 base, with 15 bases sitting between them. This CDR3 spans 14 amino acids. Germline CDR1 and CDR2: SQVTM and ANQGSEA. The DNA of the CDR3 is TGCAGCGCCCCGACCCTCTCGGGCACAGATACGCAGTATTTT. Protein: CSAPTLSGTDTQYF.

The gene calls are TRBV5-6 and TRBJ1-6; the D is unclear. CDR3 length equals 15 residues. Trimming left V 0 bases short and J 14 bases short, with 18 bases between. Germline CDR1 and CDR2: SGHDT and YYEEEE. In DNA form, the CDR3 reads TGTGCCAGCAGCTTGGGGTCCGAAATCCTCTCCTCCCTCCACTTT. It yields the protein CASSLGSEILSSLHF.

The chain links TRBV18 to TRBJ2-1; no clear D. The CDR3 totals 16 residues. Per germline, CDR1 KGHSH and CDR2 LQKENI. The ends were cut back, 3 bases at V and 9 bases at J, with 21 bases in the middle. The CDR3 DNA sequence: TGTGCCAGCTCACCGCCGGGTCTAAGAGACACAATTGAGCAGTTCTTC. Protein: CASSPPGLRDTIEQFF.

The chain recombines TRBV5-1 with TRBJ2-1; D perhaps matches TRBD2 (6 bases). The CDR3 has 13 amino acids. Trimming cost V 0 bases and J 5 bases, with 6 bases left between them. Germline V gene lookup returns CDR1 SGHRS and CDR2 YFSETQ. The CDR3 reads CASSLGRDNEQFF. The CDR3 DNA reads TGCGCCAGCAGCTTGGGGAGGGACAATGAGCAGTTCTTC.

The chain joins TRBV5-1 to TRBJ2-1, with 16 bases that match TRBD2. With 3 bases clipped from V and 13 bases from J, the junction kept 7 bases outside the gene matches. The CDR3 has 15 residues. Germline CDR1 SGHRS, CDR2 YFSETQ. CDR3: CASSSGTSGGAEQFF. Written as DNA, the CDR3 is TGCGCCAGCAGCTCCGGGACTAGCGGGGGGGCTGAACAGTTCTTC.

This chain uses TRBV6-5 with TRBJ1-6; TRBD1 agrees at 9 bases. The CDR3 length is 13 residues. Germline CDR1 MNHEY, CDR2 SVGAGI. After removal of 10 bases from V and 4 bases from J, the junction contained 2 bases not matched to a gene. The CDR3 bases are TGTGCCACCGGGACAGGGTATAATTCACCCCTCCACTTT. Amino acid sequence: CATGTGYNSPLHF.

V usage is TRBV3-1 (or the pseudogene TRBV3-2) and J usage is TRBJ2-5; no reliable D call. CDR1 and CDR2 from the germline V gene are LGHDT and YNNKEL (reference sequence). Trimming took 1 base from V and 4 from J, leaving 4 bases between them. This CDR3 region has 12 residues. As DNA, the CDR3 is TGTGCCAGCAGCCAAGTAGCAGAGACCCAGTACTTC. It specifies CASSQVAETQYF.

The V gene is TRBV29-1, the J gene TRBJ2-7; unclear D gene. CDR1 is SQVTM and CDR2 is ANQGSEA in the germline V gene. CDR3 length: 11 residues. Trimming cost V 1 base and J 4 bases, with 5 bases left between them. The CDR3 is CSVEANYEQYF. The CDR3 DNA reads as TGCAGCGTTGAAGCAAATTACGAGCAGTACTTC.

V gene TRBV15 combines with J gene TRBJ2-3, with D hard to call. V was trimmed by 0 bases and J by 1 base, leaving 11 bases between them. CDR1 and CDR2 (germline): LNHNV, YYDKDF (reference sequence). There are 16 residues in the CDR3. The DNA of the CDR3 is TGTGCCACCAGCAGAGATCCGGTGAGACGCACAGATACGCAGTATTTT. Protein product: CATSRDPVRRTDTQYF.

The CDR3 loop is CASSPGPFLRQYF. CDR3 nucleotides: TGTGCCAGCAGCCCAGGGCCCTTTCTTAGGCAGTACTTC. The chain carries TRBV11-2 and TRBJ2-7, with D possibly matching TRBD1 (5 bases). Trimming shortened V by 5 bases and J by 9 bases, and 17 bases separated the two germline ends. Looked up from germline, CDR1 is SGHAT and CDR2 is FQNNGV. The CDR3 covers 13 residues.

V usage is TRBV10-1 and J usage is TRBJ1-1, with D possibly matching TRBD1 (6 bases). V shed 0 bases and J shed 5 bases, with 13 bases lying between them. The CDR3 extends over 15 amino acids. Germline V lookup: CDR1 WNHNN, CDR2 SYGVQD (reference sequence). CDR3 bases: TGCGCCAGCAGTGAGTCTCTGACAGGACTTACTGAAGCTTTCTTT. It translates to CASSESLTGLTEAFF.

The chain is built from TRBV25-1 and TRBJ1-6; tentatively, D is TRBD1 (5 bases). This CDR3 has 16 residues. CDR1 is MGHDK, CDR2 SYGVNS, per germline. Trimming left V 3 bases short and J 10 bases short, with 19 bases between. The CDR3 coding sequence is TGTGCCAGCAGTGAGAGGGGCCCCGGTGGTGGGTCACCCCTCCACTTT. This encodes CASSERGPGGGSPLHF.

This clone came up once. J is TRBJ2-6 and V is TRBV12-5, with no clear D. Germline CDR1 reads LGHNT; CDR2 reads FRNRAP. V gave up 7 bases and J gave up 4 bases, with 8 bases separating them. The CDR3 consists of 13 residues. CDR3 sequence (DNA): TGTGCTAGTGCCCAGATGGGGGCCAACGTCCTGACTTTC. Amino acid sequence: CASAQMGANVLTF.

This sequence joins TRBV18 and TRBJ2-1; TRBD1 matches 8 bases. CDR1 KGHSH and CDR2 LQKENI come from the germline V gene. V trimming: 1 base; J trimming: 12 bases; junction bases outside the gene matches: 11. The CDR3 consists of 15 residues. DNA of the CDR3: TGTGCCAGCTCACCACTCCAGGGGGCGGCGGATAGGCAGTTCTTC. As protein: CASSPLQGAADRQFF. Full variable domain (outside the CDR3, taken from reference TRBV18 and TRBJ2-1): NAGVMQNPRHLVRRRGQEARLRCSPMKGHSHVYWYRQLPEEGLKFMVYLQKENIIDESGMPKERFSAEFPKEGPSILRIQQVVRGDSAAYFCASSPLQGAADRQFFGPGTRLTVL.

This chain links TRBV10-2 with TRBJ1-2, with a weak D call TRBD1 (6 bases). CDR3 length: 15 residues. CDR1 is WSHSY, CDR2 SAAADI, per germline. V was clipped by 3 bases and J by 5 bases, with 16 bases between them. The DNA of the CDR3 is TGCGCCAGCAGTGAAGGCCAGGGACAACCTTATGGCTACACCTTC. Translated: CASSEGQGQPYGYTF.

The chain employs TRBV7-2 and TRBJ2-2; D is possibly TRBD1 (6 bases). The CDR3 is made up of 14 amino acids. Germline-derived CDR1 and CDR2 are SGHTA and FQGNSA. Trimming left V 2 bases short and J 6 bases short, with 10 bases between. The DNA of the CDR3 is TGTGCCAGCAGCTTACAGGGGCCGTCCGGGGAGCTGTTTTTT. Its translation is CASSLQGPSGELFF.

The V call is TRBV20-1, the J call TRBJ1-1; a weak D match, TRBD1 (5 bases). V was clipped by 8 bases and J by 1 base, with 8 bases between them. The CDR3 is made up of 11 amino acids. Germline V gives CDR1 DFQATT, CDR2 SNEGSKA (reference sequence). The CDR3 DNA sequence: TGCAGTCGCGGGGGGAACACTGAAGCTTTCTTT. As protein: CSRGGNTEAFF.

The CDR3 DNA sequence: TGTGCCAGCAGCTTAGTCCCGGCCCCGGCGGATGAGCAGTTCTTC. Amino acids: CASSLVPAPADEQFF. V usage is TRBV7-6 and J usage is TRBJ2-1; the D is unclear. The germline V gene has CDR1 SGHVS and CDR2 FNYEAQ. V gave up 1 base and J gave up 8 bases, with 15 bases separating them. The CDR3 sequence is 15 residues long.

This chain uses TRBV11-2 with TRBJ1-2, with D possibly TRBD1 on 6 matching bases. There are 17 residues in the CDR3. Trimming shortened V by 5 bases and J by 0 bases, and 19 bases separated the two germline ends. Per the germline V gene, CDR1 is SGHAT and CDR2 is FQNNGV. CDR3 DNA sequence: TGTGCCAGCAGCCATCGCCGGCAGGGGCCCTCTAACTATGGCTACACCTTC. Its translation: CASSHRRQGPSNYGYTF.

V is TRBV9 and J is TRBJ2-3; 9 bases match TRBD1. The germline V gene has CDR1 SGDLS and CDR2 YYNGEE. This CDR3 spans 14 amino acids. The trim removed 0 bases at V and 9 bases at J, leaving 5 bases unmatched. CDR3 sequence: CASSVDRGRGTQYF. The CDR3 nucleotides read TGTGCCAGCAGCGTAGACAGGGGGCGAGGGACGCAGTATTTT.

About this clone itself: In the same sample, other DNA sequences code for this CDR3. The chain carries TRBV18 and TRBJ1-5; D uncertain. The V end lost 2 bases, the J end lost 2 bases, and 7 bases lay between the germline ends. Germline V CDR1 and CDR2: KGHSH, LQKENI. The CDR3 has 14 amino acids. The CDR3 region is CASSPRAGNQPQHF. CDR3 nucleotides: TGTGCCAGCTCACCAAGGGCGGGCAATCAGCCCCAGCATTTT.

Worth noting for this clone: Relative to the germline gene, one junction end is altered; a read error may explain this. This chain uses TRBV6-5 with TRBJ2-7; 10 nucleotides agree with TRBD1. The CDR3 contains 13 residues. Germline assignment: CDR1 MNHEY and CDR2 SVGAGI. CDR3 nucleotides: TGTGCCAGCAGGACAGGGGGCTCCTACGAGCAATACTTC. Translating it yields CASRTGGSYEQYF.

The chain links TRBV7-6 to TRBJ2-6; D is undetermined. The CDR3 loop spans 17 amino acids. Germline CDR1 is SGHVS and CDR2 is FNYEAQ. The ends were cut back, 4 bases at V and 2 bases at J, with 15 bases in the middle. This CDR3 reads CASSSPEQGAGANVLTF. CDR3 sequence (DNA): TGTGCCAGCAGCTCCCCGGAACAAGGAGCTGGGGCCAACGTCCTGACTTTC.